The clone carrying this T cell receptor (beta chain) was seen a handful of times. Template switching by 5'RACE produced TCR cDNA, adding a universal primer site and UMIs. TCRdb itself ran the 5' RACE reads through MiXCR, one entry per CDR3 protein. The sample carries 120,000 or so distinct CDR3 sequences, over 8% recorded once. The data derive from a study of T cells after yellow fever vaccination. CDR3 length: 15 amino acids. The V and J ends lost 5 bases and 0 bases respectively, with 15 bases between them. Germline CDR1 DFQATT, CDR2 SNEGSKA (reference sequence). V gene TRBV20-1 combines with J gene TRBJ2-3; possibly TRBD1 or TRBD2 for D (6 bases each). The sequence was obtained from a man between 18 and 29 years old who received the YFV17D yellow fever vaccine. This sample comprised CD8+ T cells sorted from PBMCs, obtained on the day of the yellow fever booster vaccination. The CDR3 sequence is CSADRTGVSTDTQYF. The CDR3 DNA reads TGCAGTGCTGACAGGACGGGGGTGAGCACAGATACGCAGTATTTT.